Below, 5 T cell receptor beta chains from the same sample are listed, as sequenced in a study of immune characterization of retroperitoneal liposarcoma. TCRdb itself ran the PCR reads through MiXCR, one entry per CDR3 protein. The sample contains 9,500 to 11,000 distinct CDR3 sequences, 25% to 30% of which appear only once. The sample taken for sequencing was tumor tissue. These receptors were obtained from a male donor with retroperitoneal liposarcoma.

By share, this clonotype counts as large (0.1 to 1%). The rearrangement joins TRBV6-6 to TRBJ1-6; possible D gene TRBD1, 6 bases. This CDR3 has 18 amino acids. Germline values: CDR1 MNHNY, CDR2 SVGAGI (reference sequence). V was clipped by 0 bases and J by 3 bases, with 15 bases between them. Written as DNA, the CDR3 is TGTGCCAGCAGTTACTCGACGGCAGGGGCCCTCTATAATTCACCCCTCCACTTT. It is translated as CASSYSTAGALYNSPLHF.

The chain employs TRBV7-2 and TRBJ1-4; D is perhaps TRBD1 (6 bases). The V end lost 4 bases, the J end lost 8 bases, and 17 bases lay between the germline ends. Germline assignment: CDR1 SGHTA and CDR2 FQGNSA. This CDR3 is built from 15 residues. The CDR3 DNA reads TGTGCCAGCAGCTCCTATTGGGGGGCTCAAGAAAAACTGTTTTTT. Its protein product is CASSSYWGAQEKLFF.

This clonotype was observed at least ten times. The chain couples TRBV11-2 to TRBJ2-7; 7 nucleotides line up with TRBD1. The germline gives CDR1 SGHAT, CDR2 FQNNGV. The CDR3 sequence is 15 residues long. Trimming took 3 bases from V and 0 from J; bases not matched to a gene: 5. The CDR3 coding sequence is TGTGCCAGCAGCTTTTCGACAGGGAGCTCCTACGAGCAGTACTTC. Translated: CASSFSTGSSYEQYF. The full variable domain, rest sourced from reference TRBV11-2 and TRBJ2-7, is EAGVAQSPRYKIIEKRQSVAFWCNPISGHATLYWYQQILGQGPKLLIQFQNNGVVDDSQLPKDRFSAERLKGVDSTLKIQPAKLEDSAVYLCASSFSTGSSYEQYFGPGTRLTVT.

This clonotype was recorded a few times. CDR3 in DNA: TGTGCCAGCAGTTACGGATATTTAGGGGAGACCCAGTACTTC. It specifies CASSYGYLGETQYF. V and J are TRBV6-5 and TRBJ2-5; D is unclear. V lost 2 bases and J 5 bases, leaving 12 bases between the germline ends. The CDR3 is made up of 14 amino acids. CDR1 and CDR2 from the germline V gene are MNHEY and SVGAGI.

The chain links TRBV11-2 to TRBJ2-7, with unresolved D. This CDR3 contains 14 residues. CDR1 SGHAT and CDR2 FQNNGV come from the germline V gene. The V end lost 2 bases, the J end lost 2 bases, and 10 bases lay between the germline ends. Here the CDR3 reads CASSLPRVTYEQYF. The DNA for the CDR3 is TGTGCCAGCAGCTTACCGCGCGTAACCTACGAGCAGTACTTC.